This T cell receptor beta chain was captured by sequencing in a study of molecular identifiers for immune sequencing clone quantification. TCRdb used MiXCR to reprocess the PCR reads, holding one entry per CDR3 protein. The sample contains 50,000 to 65,000 distinct CDR3 sequences, 20% to 25% of which appear only once. The receptor's source is a human donor in good health. Some libraries in this study had Jurkat cell RNA spiked in. The sequenced material came from naive CD8+ T cells from blood, with Jurkat cell RNA spiked in. This sample's subset: FACS-sorted CD8+CD4-CCR7+CD45RA+ naive T cells.

The CDR3 nucleotides read TGTGCCAGCGGTGGACCGTACACTGAAGCTTTCTTT. It translates to CASGGPYTEAFF. The J gene is TRBJ1-1, the V gene TRBV6-5; D is unclear. This CDR3 has 12 residues. From germline, CDR1 is MNHEY and CDR2 SVGAGI. V was clipped by 8 bases and J by 3 bases, with 10 bases between them.